Listed below are T cell receptor beta chains from one sample, sequenced in a study of shared clonotypes between healthy human individuals. Sequenced by immunoSEQ multiplex PCR; TCRdb stores in-frame clones only, minus some. The data show around 1.4 million clones, with approximately 98.5% seen just once and approximately 0.4% held by the top ten. Specimen: naive CD4+ T cells sorted from blood. The receptor set was obtained from a man aged 30 to 39 in good health. Each CDR3 is given with its conserved first and last residue. Fields, in order: CDR3 length, D gene, clone size, V gene, J gene, CDR3 protein, CDR3 DNA. The D gene is left open where the match is weak. Rows give clone size only sometimes, using once, few, many, or a class for an expanded clone.

>14|NA|NA|TRBV5-1|TRBJ2-1
CASSSRSLEYEQFF
TGCGCCAGCAGCTCCCGGTCCCTGGAGTATGAGCAGTTCTTC
>16|NA|NA|TRBV30|TRBJ2-7
CAWSVGFRAGGHEQYF
TGTGCCTGGAGTGTAGGCTTTAGGGCAGGGGGGCACGAGCAGTACTTC
>15|TRBD1|NA|TRBV19|TRBJ1-5
CASSIVTGGNQPQHF
TGTGCCAGTAGTATAGTAACAGGGGGCAATCAGCCCCAGCATTTT
>20|TRBD2|NA|TRBV13|TRBJ2-1
CASSLAGRISGRAIYNEQFF
TGTGCCAGCAGCTTAGCAGGGAGGATCAGCGGGAGGGCTATTTACAATGAGCAGTTCTTC
>16|TRBD1|NA|TRBV5-1|TRBJ2-5
CASSLAPGQTQETQYF
TGCGCCAGCAGCTTGGCGCCGGGACAGACTCAAGAGACCCAGTACTTC
>15|NA|once|TRBV14|TRBJ1-1
CASSKLGPRGPEAFF
TGTGCCAGCAGCAAACTGGGACCTCGGGGCCCTGAAGCTTTCTTT
>16|TRBD2|NA|TRBV4-1|TRBJ2-1
CASSPIGREAYNEQFF
TGCGCCAGCAGCCCCATCGGGCGGGAGGCCTACAATGAGCAGTTCTTC
>12|TRBD1|NA|TRBV18|TRBJ2-7
CASSPLGQEQYF
TGTGCCAGCTCACCACTGGGACAGGAGCAGTACTTC
>13|TRBD1|NA|TRBV6-5|TRBJ1-2
CASSYRTGDGYTF
TGTGCCAGCAGTTACAGGACAGGTGACGGCTACACCTTC
>14|NA|NA|TRBV27|TRBJ1-5
CASSLRGWDQPQHF
TGTGCCAGCAGTTTAAGGGGTTGGGATCAGCCCCAGCATTTT
>15|TRBD1|NA|TRBV7-9|TRBJ2-1
CASSLRQGSYNEQFF
TGTGCCAGCAGCCTAAGACAGGGATCCTACAATGAGCAGTTCTTC
>17|TRBD2|NA|TRBV19|TRBJ2-2
CASSIGIAGTNTGELFF
TGTGCCAGTAGTATAGGCATAGCGGGGACGAACACCGGGGAGCTGTTTTTT
>15|NA|NA|TRBV7-8|TRBJ2-1
CASSRGLGPYNEQFF
TGTGCCAGCAGCCGGGGACTGGGCCCCTACAATGAGCAGTTCTTC
>14|NA|NA|TRBV6-5|TRBJ1-4
CASSRQGGWEKLFF
TGTGCCAGCAGCCGCCAGGGAGGGTGGGAAAAACTGTTTTTT
>15|TRBD2|NA|TRBV7-2|TRBJ2-1
CASSLGRLAYNEQFF
TGTGCCAGCAGCTTAGGGAGACTAGCGTACAATGAGCAGTTCTTC
>12|NA|NA|TRBV10-2|TRBJ2-5
CASSEQRETQYF
TGCGCCAGCAGTGAGCAAAGAGAGACCCAGTACTTC
>13|NA|NA|TRBV7-9|TRBJ2-7
CASSFGQYYEQYF
TGTGCCAGCAGCTTCGGACAGTACTACGAGCAGTACTTC
>15|NA|NA|TRBV6-5|TRBJ1-1
CASSYSTTGHTEAFF
TGTGCCAGCAGTTACTCCACGACGGGGCACACTGAAGCTTTCTTT
>14|NA|NA|TRBV10-1|TRBJ2-1
CASSEGTPYNEQFF
TGCGCCAGCAGTGAGGGAACGCCCTACAATGAGCAGTTCTTC
>14|NA|NA|TRBV7-3|TRBJ2-3
CASSQWESTDTQYF
TGTGCCAGCAGCCAGTGGGAGAGTACAGATACGCAGTATTTT
>16|TRBD1|NA|TRBV27|TRBJ2-2
CASSLSARGLTGELFF
TGTGCCAGCAGTTTATCGGCCAGGGGGCTCACCGGGGAGCTGTTTTTT
>13|NA|NA|TRBV4-1|TRBJ1-1
CASSQDRSTEAFF
TGCGCCAGCAGCCAAGATAGGAGCACTGAAGCTTTCTTT
>13|NA|NA|TRBV7-3|TRBJ2-3
CASSSPATDTQYF
TGTGCCAGCAGCTCTCCCGCCACAGATACGCAGTATTTT
>16|TRBD1|NA|TRBV15|TRBJ2-1
CATSRDRGTGGYEQFF
TGTGCCACCAGCAGAGATCGGGGGACAGGGGGCTATGAGCAGTTCTTC
>16|NA|NA|TRBV11-2|TRBJ2-7
CASSSGLSSGAYEQYF
TGTGCCAGCAGCTCCGGACTCTCCTCTGGGGCCTACGAGCAGTACTTC
>14|NA|NA|TRBV7-2|TRBJ1-1
CASSLDSNVAEAFF
TGTGCCAGCAGCTTGGACAGTAATGTGGCTGAAGCTTTCTTT
>16|TRBD2|NA|TRBV15|TRBJ2-4
CATQDGLAGAKNIQYF
TGTGCCACCCAAGACGGACTAGCGGGAGCCAAAAACATTCAGTACTTC
>16|TRBD1|once|TRBV5-1|TRBJ2-3
CASSLAGTGVRDTQYF
TGCGCCAGCAGCTTGGCCGGGACAGGGGTCAGGGATACGCAGTATTTT
>13|TRBD1|NA|TRBV5-4|TRBJ1-4
CAGADRGSEKLFF
TGTGCCGGAGCGGACAGGGGAAGTGAAAAACTGTTTTTT
>14|NA|NA|TRBV18|TRBJ2-2
CASSPARNTGELFF
TGTGCCAGCTCACCAGCCAGAAACACCGGGGAGCTGTTTTTT
>13|TRBD1|NA|TRBV29-1|TRBJ2-1
CSADREFYNEQFF
TGCAGCGCGGACAGGGAATTCTACAATGAGCAGTTCTTC